The sequence of this T cell receptor beta chain was determined in a study of T-cell memory formation after mild COVID-19. Study-level results: CD4+ clones that contracted lay mainly in CM and EM; CD8+ ones lay in EMRA.

Note on this clonotype: The antigen is undetermined. One end of the junction does not line up with germline, which may come from a read error.

TCRdb re-called the 5' RACE reads with MiXCR, one entry per CDR3 protein. The sample holds under 550,000 distinct CDR3 sequences, more than 15% seen once. From germline, CDR1 is SGHVS and CDR2 FQNEAQ. The CDR3 length is 14 residues. This TCR was recovered from a young man who had mild COVID-19 (a few samples of this study predate the infection). Cell type and time point are not known. The sequenced material came from PBMCs or a T cell subset sorted from them (not recorded which). The chain couples TRBV7-8 to TRBJ1-5; D is unclear. CDR3 bases: TGTGCCAGCAGCTTAGCGACATTCAATCAGCACCAGCATTTT. This codes for CASSLATFNQHQHF. Looking up the rest from reference TRBV7-8 and TRBJ1-5 gives the full variable domain: GAGVSQSPRYKVAKRGQDVALRCDPISGHVSLFWYQQALGQGPEFLTYFQNEAQLDKSGLPSDRFFAERPEGSVSTLKIQRTQQEDSAVYLCASSLATFNQHQHFGDGTRLSIL.